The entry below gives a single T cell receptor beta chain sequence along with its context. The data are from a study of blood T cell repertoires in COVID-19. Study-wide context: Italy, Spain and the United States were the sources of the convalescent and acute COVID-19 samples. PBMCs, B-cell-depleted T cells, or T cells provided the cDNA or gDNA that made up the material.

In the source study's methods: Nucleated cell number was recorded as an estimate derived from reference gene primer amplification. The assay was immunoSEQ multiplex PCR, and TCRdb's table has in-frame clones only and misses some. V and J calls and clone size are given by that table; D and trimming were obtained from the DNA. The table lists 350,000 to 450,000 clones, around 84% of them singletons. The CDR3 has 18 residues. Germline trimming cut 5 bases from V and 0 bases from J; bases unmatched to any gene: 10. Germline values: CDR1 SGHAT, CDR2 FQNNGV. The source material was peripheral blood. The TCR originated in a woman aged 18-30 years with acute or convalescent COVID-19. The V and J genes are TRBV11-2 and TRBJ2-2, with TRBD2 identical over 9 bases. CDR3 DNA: TGTGCCAGCAGCAAGCGACTAGCGGAGTTCGCGAACACCGGGGAGCTGTTTTTT. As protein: CASSKRLAEFANTGELFF.